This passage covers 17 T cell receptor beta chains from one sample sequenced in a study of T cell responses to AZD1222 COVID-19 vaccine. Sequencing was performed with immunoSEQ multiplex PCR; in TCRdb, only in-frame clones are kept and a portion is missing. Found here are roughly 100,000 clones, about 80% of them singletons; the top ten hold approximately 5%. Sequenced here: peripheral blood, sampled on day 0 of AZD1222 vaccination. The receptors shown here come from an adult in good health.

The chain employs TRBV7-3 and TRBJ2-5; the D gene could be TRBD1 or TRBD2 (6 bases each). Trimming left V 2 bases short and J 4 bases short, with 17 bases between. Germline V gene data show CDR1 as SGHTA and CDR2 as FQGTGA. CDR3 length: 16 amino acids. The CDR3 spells CASSLGGRPGGETQYF. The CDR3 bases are TGTGCCAGCAGCTTAGGGGGCCGCCCCGGGGGAGAGACCCAGTACTTC.

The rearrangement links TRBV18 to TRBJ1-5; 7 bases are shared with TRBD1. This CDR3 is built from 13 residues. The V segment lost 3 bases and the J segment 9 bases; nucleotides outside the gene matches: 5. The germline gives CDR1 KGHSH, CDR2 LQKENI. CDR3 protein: CASSPLGGMPQHF. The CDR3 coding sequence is TGTGCCAGCTCACCCCTAGGGGGCATGCCCCAGCATTTT. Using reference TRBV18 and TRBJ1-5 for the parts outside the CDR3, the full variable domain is NAGVMQNPRHLVRRRGQEARLRCSPMKGHSHVYWYRQLPEEGLKFMVYLQKENIIDESGMPKERFSAEFPKEGPSILRIQQVVRGDSAAYFCASSPLGGMPQHFGDGTRLSIL.

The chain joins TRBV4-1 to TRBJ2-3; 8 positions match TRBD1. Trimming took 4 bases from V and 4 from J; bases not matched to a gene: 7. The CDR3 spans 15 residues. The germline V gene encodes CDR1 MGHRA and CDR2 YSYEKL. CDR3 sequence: CASSPQGAAADTQYF. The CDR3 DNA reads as TGCGCCAGCAGCCCGCAGGGGGCCGCGGCAGATACGCAGTATTTT.

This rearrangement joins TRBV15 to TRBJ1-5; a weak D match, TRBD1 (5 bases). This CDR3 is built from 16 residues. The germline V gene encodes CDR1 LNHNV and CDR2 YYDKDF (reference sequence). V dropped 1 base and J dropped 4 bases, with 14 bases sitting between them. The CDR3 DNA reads TGTGCCACCAGCAGAGCATCCAGGGATTCGAATCAGCCCCAGCATTTT. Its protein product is CATSRASRDSNQPQHF.

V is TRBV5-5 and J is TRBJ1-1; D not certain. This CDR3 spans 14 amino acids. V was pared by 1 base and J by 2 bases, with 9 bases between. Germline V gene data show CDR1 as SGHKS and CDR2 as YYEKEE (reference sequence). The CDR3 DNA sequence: TGTGCCAGCAGCTTGTTGGGTCCTAACACTGAAGCTTTCTTT. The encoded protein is CASSLLGPNTEAFF.

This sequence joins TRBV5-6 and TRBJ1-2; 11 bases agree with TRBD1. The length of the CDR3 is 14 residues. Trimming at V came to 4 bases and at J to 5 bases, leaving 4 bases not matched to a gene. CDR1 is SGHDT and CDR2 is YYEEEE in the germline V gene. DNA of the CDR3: TGTGCCAGCAGCGCGGACAGGGGGCAATATGGCTACACCTTC. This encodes CASSADRGQYGYTF.

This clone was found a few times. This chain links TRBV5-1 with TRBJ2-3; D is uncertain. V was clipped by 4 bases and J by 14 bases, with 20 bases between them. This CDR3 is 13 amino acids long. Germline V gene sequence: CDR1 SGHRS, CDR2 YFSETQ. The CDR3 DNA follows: TGCGCCAGCAGCCCATCCGAGAAGGCCGCGAGGTATTTT. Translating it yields CASSPSEKAARYF.

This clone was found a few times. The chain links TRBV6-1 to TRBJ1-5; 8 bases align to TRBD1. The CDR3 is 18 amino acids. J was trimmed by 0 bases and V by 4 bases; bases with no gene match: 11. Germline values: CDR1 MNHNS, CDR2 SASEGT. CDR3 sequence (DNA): TGTGCCAGCAGTGGAAAGGACAGGGACCTTCTTAGCAATCAGCCCCAGCATTTT. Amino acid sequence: CASSGKDRDLLSNQPQHF.

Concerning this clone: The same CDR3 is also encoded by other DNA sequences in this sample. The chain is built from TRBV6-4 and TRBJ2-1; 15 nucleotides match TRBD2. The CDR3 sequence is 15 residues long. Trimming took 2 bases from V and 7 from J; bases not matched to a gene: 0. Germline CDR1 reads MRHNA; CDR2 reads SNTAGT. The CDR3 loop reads CASSDGLAGGNEQFF. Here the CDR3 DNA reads TGTGCCAGCAGTGACGGACTAGCGGGGGGGAATGAGCAGTTCTTC.

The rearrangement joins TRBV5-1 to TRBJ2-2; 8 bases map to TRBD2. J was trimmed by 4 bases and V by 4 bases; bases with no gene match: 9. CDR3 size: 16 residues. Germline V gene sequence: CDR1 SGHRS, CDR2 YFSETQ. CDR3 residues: CASSIRGGPATGELFF. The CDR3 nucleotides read TGCGCCAGCAGCATCCGGGGGGGCCCGGCCACCGGGGAGCTGTTTTTT.

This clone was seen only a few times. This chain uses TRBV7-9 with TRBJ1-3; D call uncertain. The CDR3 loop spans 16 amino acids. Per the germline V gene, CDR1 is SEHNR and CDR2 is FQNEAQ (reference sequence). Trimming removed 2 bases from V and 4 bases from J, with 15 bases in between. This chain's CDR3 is CASSLYTALVGNTIYF. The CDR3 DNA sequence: TGTGCCAGCAGCTTATACACGGCTTTGGTGGGAAACACCATATATTTT.

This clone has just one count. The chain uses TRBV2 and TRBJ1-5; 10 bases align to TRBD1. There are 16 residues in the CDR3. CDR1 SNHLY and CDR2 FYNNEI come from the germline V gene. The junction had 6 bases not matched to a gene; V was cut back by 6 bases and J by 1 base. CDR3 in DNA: TGTGCCAGCAGCCGGGACAGGGGAAGGAGCAATCAGCCCCAGCATTTT. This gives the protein CASSRDRGRSNQPQHF.

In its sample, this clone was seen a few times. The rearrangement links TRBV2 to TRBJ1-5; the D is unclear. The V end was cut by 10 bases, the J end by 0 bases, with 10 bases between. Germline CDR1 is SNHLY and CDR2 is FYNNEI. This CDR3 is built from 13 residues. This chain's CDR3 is CATGSYSNQPQHF. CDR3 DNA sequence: TGTGCCACGGGTAGCTATAGCAATCAGCCCCAGCATTTT.

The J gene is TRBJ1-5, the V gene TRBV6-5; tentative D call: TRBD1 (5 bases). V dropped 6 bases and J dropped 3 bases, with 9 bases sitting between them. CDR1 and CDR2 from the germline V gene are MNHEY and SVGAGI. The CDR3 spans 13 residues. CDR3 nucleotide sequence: TGTGCCAGCAGCCGGACACACAATCAGCCCCAGCATTTT. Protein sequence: CASSRTHNQPQHF.

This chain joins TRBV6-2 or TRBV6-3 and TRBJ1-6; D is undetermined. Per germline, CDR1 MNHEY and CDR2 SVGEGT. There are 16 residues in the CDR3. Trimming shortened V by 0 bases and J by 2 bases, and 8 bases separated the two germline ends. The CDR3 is CASSYSSDTYNSPLHF. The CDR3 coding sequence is TGTGCCAGCAGTTACTCGTCAGATACCTATAATTCACCCCTCCACTTT.

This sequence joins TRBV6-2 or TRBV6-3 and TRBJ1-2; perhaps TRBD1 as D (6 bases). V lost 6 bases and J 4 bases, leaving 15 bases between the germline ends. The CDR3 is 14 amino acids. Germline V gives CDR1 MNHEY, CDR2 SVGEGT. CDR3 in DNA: TGTGCCAGCAGCCCCTTTCGGGGGGCCTATGGCTACACCTTC. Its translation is CASSPFRGAYGYTF.

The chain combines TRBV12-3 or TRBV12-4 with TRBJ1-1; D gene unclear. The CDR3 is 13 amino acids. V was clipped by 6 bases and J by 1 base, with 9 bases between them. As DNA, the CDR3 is TGTGCCAGCAGCCCTCTAAGGAACACTGAAGCTTTCTTT. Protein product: CASSPLRNTEAFF.